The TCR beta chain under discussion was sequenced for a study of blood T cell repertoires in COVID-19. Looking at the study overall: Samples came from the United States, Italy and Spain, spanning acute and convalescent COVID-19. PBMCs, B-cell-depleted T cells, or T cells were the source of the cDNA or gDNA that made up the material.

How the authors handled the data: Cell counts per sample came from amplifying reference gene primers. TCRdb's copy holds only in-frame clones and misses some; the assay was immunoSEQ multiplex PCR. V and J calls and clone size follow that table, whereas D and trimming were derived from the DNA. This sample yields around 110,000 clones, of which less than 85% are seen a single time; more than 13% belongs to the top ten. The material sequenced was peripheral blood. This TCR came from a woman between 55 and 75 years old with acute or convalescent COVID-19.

The CDR3 here is CASSQGDEAFF. The DNA of the CDR3 is TGTGCCAGCAGCCAAGGAGATGAAGCTTTCTTT. The rearrangement joins TRBV3-1 (or the pseudogene TRBV3-2) to TRBJ1-1; D not resolved. Germline V CDR1 and CDR2: LGHDT, YNNKEL (reference sequence). The CDR3 runs to 11 residues. V was trimmed by 1 base and J by 7 bases, leaving 4 bases between them.